What follows are 14 T cell receptor beta chains derived from one specimen sequenced in a study of T-cell reconstitution after alpha-beta-depleted transplantation in children. Unique molecular identifiers were incorporated into the prepared TCRbeta library. TCRdb processed the PCR reads anew with MiXCR; each CDR3 protein has one entry. The table has approximately 300,000 distinct CDR3 sequences, approximately 10% seen once; the top ten hold about a quarter. Sequenced material: peripheral blood, taken 180 days after TCRalphabeta/CD19-depleted stem cell transplant. These receptors came from a male patient aged 2 to 9 who had a stem cell transplant for chronic granulomatous disease, so the T cells may come from the graft donor.

This clonotype has ten or more counts. The chain employs TRBV7-3 and TRBJ2-2; TRBD1 is a possible D gene (6 bases). Looked up from germline, CDR1 is SGHTA and CDR2 is FQGTGA. The CDR3 consists of 14 residues. V lost 2 bases, J lost 6 bases, and 10 bases lay in between. The DNA of the CDR3 is TGTGCCAGCAGCTTATCAGGGGATGCCGGGGAGCTGTTTTTT. This sequence encodes CASSLSGDAGELFF.

This clonotype was observed many times. This chain connects TRBV28 to TRBJ2-1, with D perhaps matching TRBD1 or TRBD2 (5 bases each). CDR1 and CDR2 from the germline V gene are MDHEN and SYDVKM. V was cut by 2 bases and J by 8 bases, with 16 bases left in between. This CDR3 spans 15 amino acids. The CDR3 reads CASSLNLARDDEQFF. For the CDR3, the DNA is TGTGCCAGCAGTTTAAATTTAGCTCGGGACGATGAGCAGTTCTTC.

This clonotype was observed many times. The rearrangement uses TRBV20-1 and TRBJ2-4; 10 bases are shared with TRBD2. This CDR3 has 17 amino acids. The V gene's germline CDR1 is DFQATT and CDR2 SNEGSKA (reference sequence). V lost 5 bases and J lost 4; bases outside the gene matches: 14. The CDR3 is CSAYPRTSGETKNIQYF. The CDR3 coding sequence is TGCAGTGCTTATCCCAGAACTAGCGGGGAGACGAAAAACATTCAGTACTTC.

This clonotype was counted at least ten times. The V call is TRBV7-2, the J call TRBJ2-1; D is ambiguous. Germline V CDR1 and CDR2: SGHTA, FQGNSA. The CDR3 runs 14 residues. The V end was cut by 5 bases, the J end by 9 bases, with 17 bases between. As DNA, the CDR3 is TGTGCCAGCAGCGCCCCCTGGGCAGATGGTGAGCAGTTCTTC. Residues: CASSAPWADGEQFF.

The table lists this clonotype with many counts. The rearrangement joins TRBV28 to TRBJ2-1, with 12 bases fitting TRBD2. This CDR3 is built from 17 residues. Germline CDR1 and CDR2: MDHEN and SYDVKM. V was pared by 5 bases and J by 3 bases, with 8 bases of the junction left unmatched. CDR3 nucleotide sequence: TGTGCCAGCAGTCATCGACTAGCGGGAGCGCACTACAATGAGCAGTTCTTC. It encodes CASSHRLAGAHYNEQFF. Using reference TRBV28 and TRBJ2-1 for the parts outside the CDR3, the full variable domain is DVKVTQSSRYLVKRTGEKVFLECVQDMDHENMFWYRQDPGLGLRLIYFSYDVKMKEKGDIPEGYSVSREKKERFSLILESASTNQTSMYLCASSHRLAGAHYNEQFFGPGTRLTVL.

This clonotype was counted ten times or more. The chain uses TRBV11-2 and TRBJ2-7; tentative D call: TRBD2 (5 bases). The CDR3 has 15 amino acids. V shed 2 bases and J shed 4 bases, with 15 bases lying between them. The germline gives CDR1 SGHAT, CDR2 FQNNGV. The CDR3 loop is CASSLFTRGIYEQYF. CDR3 nucleotides: TGTGCCAGCAGCTTATTTACTAGAGGGATATACGAGCAGTACTTC.

This clonotype was seen many times. The chain recombines TRBV3-1 with TRBJ2-1, with D hard to call. Trimming took 2 bases from V and 0 from J, leaving 8 bases between them. The CDR3 contains 15 residues. Germline loops: CDR1 LGHDT, CDR2 YNNKEL (reference sequence). The CDR3 sequence is CASSQSWGSYNEQFF. CDR3 DNA sequence: TGTGCCAGCAGCCAATCCTGGGGCTCCTACAATGAGCAGTTCTTC.

CDR3 coding DNA: TGTGCCAGCAATTCTTTCGGGTGGATCGACACAGATACGCAGTATTTT. Translation gives CASNSFGWIDTDTQYF. The chain couples TRBV7-8 to TRBJ2-3; D not certain. V lost 7 bases to trimming and J lost 2 bases, with 19 bases between them. Germline V gives CDR1 SGHVS, CDR2 FQNEAQ. CDR3 length: 16 amino acids.

To note about this clonotype: A much larger clone differs by one base, so this may be a read error. The rearrangement links TRBV7-3 to TRBJ2-3, with TRBD1 identical over 10 bases. V trimming: 8 bases; J trimming: 4 bases; junction bases outside the gene matches: 3. Germline CDR1 and CDR2: SGHTA and FQGTGA. The CDR3 runs 13 residues. CDR3 sequence: CASGTGAADTQYF. DNA for the CDR3: TGTGCCAGCGGGACAGGGGCCGCAGATACGCAGTATTTT.

This clonotype was detected many times. The chain carries TRBV5-1 and TRBJ2-3; D call uncertain. V was shortened by 2 bases and J by 6 bases, with 13 bases between the two germline ends. The CDR3 is made up of 14 amino acids. The germline V gene has CDR1 SGHRS and CDR2 YFSETQ. CDR3 coding DNA: TGCGCCAGCAGCTTACGCTCCGGAGCCGATACGCAGTATTTT. Its protein product is CASSLRSGADTQYF.

This clonotype was seen ten or more times. The chain combines TRBV7-9 with TRBJ1-3, with 12 bases that match TRBD1. Germline CDR1 and CDR2: SEHNR and FQNEAQ (reference sequence). This CDR3 region has 17 residues. After removal of 0 bases from V and 3 bases from J, the junction contained 3 bases not matched to a gene. CDR3 loop: CASSLAGTGGDGNTIYF. Here the CDR3 DNA reads TGTGCCAGCAGCTTAGCGGGGACAGGGGGCGATGGAAACACCATATATTTT.

V is TRBV5-1 and J is TRBJ1-3, with D perhaps TRBD1 (6 bases). V shed 1 base and J shed 0 bases, with 14 bases lying between them. Per the germline V gene, CDR1 is SGHRS and CDR2 is YFSETQ. The CDR3 length is 17 residues. The CDR3 nucleotides read TGCGCCAGCAGCTTGAACCGGGACACCCACTCTGGAAACACCATATATTTT. Its protein is CASSLNRDTHSGNTIYF.

This clonotype has a count of ten or more. V usage is TRBV12-3 or TRBV12-4 and J usage is TRBJ2-1; 7 nucleotides match TRBD2. The CDR3 covers 16 residues. The V gene end was trimmed by 8 bases and the J gene end by 9 bases; junction bases not matched to a gene: 19. In DNA form, the CDR3 reads TGTGCCAGCTCTACCCCTCCTCTGACTAGCCAGGCTGAGCAGTTCTTC. This encodes CASSTPPLTSQAEQFF.

In this sample, this clonotype turned up many times. This sequence joins TRBV10-3 and TRBJ1-6, with D maybe TRBD1 (5 bases). This CDR3 is built from 14 residues. The germline V gene encodes CDR1 ENHRY and CDR2 SYGVKD. Trimming shortened V by 4 bases and J by 9 bases, and 13 bases separated the two germline ends. The CDR3 sequence is CAISATGGGSPLHF. The CDR3 DNA reads TGTGCCATCAGTGCCACGGGTGGGGGTTCACCCCTCCACTTT.